The 11 T cell receptor beta chains listed next were all sequenced from one sample in a study of T cells in Graves' hyperthyroidism and ophthalmopathy. Regions amplified from RNA transcripts were the TCR beta CDR3 regions. During a first-round RT-PCR of the TCR CDR3, the HTBI primer set was used. TCRdb analysed the multiplex PCR reads with MiXCR anew, one entry per CDR3 protein. This table holds approximately 510,000 distinct CDR3 sequences, less than 25% found once. The sequenced material came from blood. These receptors originate from a man between 18 and 29 years old with Graves' hyperthyroidism.

The table lists this clonotype with many counts. This chain connects TRBV4-1 to TRBJ1-5; 9 positions agree with TRBD1. Per germline, CDR1 MGHRA and CDR2 YSYEKL. The CDR3 is 15 amino acids. J gave up 5 bases and V 5 bases, and 7 bases lay outside the gene matches. CDR3 sequence (DNA): TGCGCCAGCAGCGTTTCGGGACAGGGTTATCAGCCCCAGCATTTT. Translated: CASSVSGQGYQPQHF.

This clonotype has a count of ten or more. The chain recombines TRBV6-1 with TRBJ1-1, with unresolved D. Germline values: CDR1 MNHNS, CDR2 SASEGT. Trimming removed 7 bases at V and 5 bases at J, with 14 bases between. CDR3 length: 13 residues. The CDR3 region has the DNA TGTGCCAGCAAGATAGATGGCCTTACTGAAGCTTTCTTT. Residues: CASKIDGLTEAFF.

This clonotype was picked up many times. This chain uses TRBV11-3 with TRBJ2-7; the match to TRBD1 covers 7 bases. CDR3 size: 13 residues. Per germline, CDR1 SGHNT and CDR2 YENEEA. Trimming cost V 5 bases and J 5 bases; bases outside gene matches: 6. This CDR3 is CASSLGQFHEQYF. As DNA, the CDR3 is TGTGCCAGCAGCCTGGGACAGTTCCACGAGCAGTACTTC.

This clonotype was observed at least ten times. The chain carries TRBV6-5 and TRBJ1-1, with D maybe TRBD1 (5 bases). The CDR3 spans 15 residues. CDR1 and CDR2 from the germline V gene are MNHEY and SVGAGI. Trimming took off 0 bases at V and 1 base at J, with 9 bases between the two ends. This chain's CDR3 is CASSYSLQGNTEAFF. CDR3 nucleotides: TGTGCCAGCAGTTACTCGCTCCAGGGGAACACTGAAGCTTTCTTT.

This clonotype came up many times. This chain uses TRBV20-1 with TRBJ2-7, with unresolved D. CDR1 DFQATT and CDR2 SNEGSKA come from the germline V gene (reference sequence). CDR3 length equals 15 residues. V was pared by 2 bases and J by 0 bases, with 14 bases between. Here the CDR3 DNA reads TGCAGTGCTAGACTAGACGGGCCCAGCTCCTACGAGCAGTACTTC. Translated: CSARLDGPSSYEQYF.

This clonotype was recorded at least ten times. The CDR3 bases are TGTGCCAGCAGCCCACCCGGGACAGGAAGGGCACCCCTCCACTTT. Translation gives CASSPPGTGRAPLHF. V is TRBV28 and J is TRBJ1-6; 8 nucleotides agree with TRBD1. Germline V gives CDR1 MDHEN, CDR2 SYDVKM. V shed 6 bases and J 11 bases; nucleotides not matched to a gene: 12. The CDR3 covers 15 residues.

At least ten counts were recorded for this clonotype. The rearrangement uses TRBV11-2 and TRBJ2-4; D gene uncertain. The CDR3 extends over 11 amino acids. Germline V gene sequence: CDR1 SGHAT, CDR2 FQNNGV. Trimming stripped 0 bases from V and 9 bases from J, with 3 bases between. The CDR3 DNA follows: TGTGCCAGCAGCTTAGACGTCATTCAGTACTTC. It yields the protein CASSLDVIQYF.

This clonotype has just a few counts. This chain connects TRBV6-5 to TRBJ2-7; D remains ambiguous. V gave up 2 bases and J gave up 5 bases, with 7 bases separating them. This CDR3 has 12 residues. The germline gives CDR1 MNHEY, CDR2 SVGAGI. This chain's CDR3 is CASSYTPHEQYF. As DNA, the CDR3 is TGTGCCAGCAGTTACACACCCCACGAGCAGTACTTC.

This clonotype was observed at least ten times. This chain joins TRBV7-8 and TRBJ1-5; D uncertain. Germline V CDR1 and CDR2: SGHVS, FQNEAQ. The length of the CDR3 is 13 residues. The germline V and J ends were trimmed by 7 bases and 3 bases, with 10 bases remaining between them. In DNA form, the CDR3 reads TGTGCCAGCACGCTAAGCCTCAATCAGCCCCAGCATTTT. Translation gives CASTLSLNQPQHF.

This clonotype was detected a few times. The J gene is TRBJ1-1, the V gene TRBV28; tentative D call: TRBD1 (5 bases). The germline V and J ends were trimmed by 4 bases and 2 bases, with 17 bases remaining between them. The germline V gene encodes CDR1 MDHEN and CDR2 SYDVKM. This CDR3 spans 16 amino acids. The CDR3, as DNA: TGTGCCAGCAGTTCACCCCAGGGACTTTTTAACACTGAAGCTTTCTTT. It is translated as CASSSPQGLFNTEAFF.

This clonotype was seen at least ten times. This chain joins TRBV19 and TRBJ1-1, with D perhaps TRBD1 (6 bases). CDR3 length: 14 amino acids. Per the germline V gene, CDR1 is LNHDA and CDR2 is SQIVND (reference sequence). The ends were cut back, 3 bases at V and 4 bases at J, with 12 bases in the middle. As DNA, the CDR3 is TGTGCCAGTAGTATCGGGGGGCTGGGCACTGAAGCTTTCTTT. This encodes CASSIGGLGTEAFF.